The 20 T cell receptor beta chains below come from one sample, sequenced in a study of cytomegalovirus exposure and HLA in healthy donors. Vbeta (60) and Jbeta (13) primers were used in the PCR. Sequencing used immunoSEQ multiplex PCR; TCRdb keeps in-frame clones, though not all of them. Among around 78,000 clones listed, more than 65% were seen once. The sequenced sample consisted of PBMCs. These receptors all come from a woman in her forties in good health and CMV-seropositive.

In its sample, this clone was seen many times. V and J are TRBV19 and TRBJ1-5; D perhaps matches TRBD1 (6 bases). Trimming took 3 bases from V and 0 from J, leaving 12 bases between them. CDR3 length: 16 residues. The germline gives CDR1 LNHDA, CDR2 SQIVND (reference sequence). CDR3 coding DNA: TGTGCCAGTAGTATGCCCCGCAGGGGTAGCAATCAGCCCCAGCATTTT. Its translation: CASSMPRRGSNQPQHF.

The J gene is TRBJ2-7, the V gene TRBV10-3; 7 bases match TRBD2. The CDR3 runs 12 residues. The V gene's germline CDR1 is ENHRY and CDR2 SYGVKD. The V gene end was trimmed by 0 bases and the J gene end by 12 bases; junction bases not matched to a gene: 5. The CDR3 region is CAISESLAVVYF. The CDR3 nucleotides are TGTGCCATCAGTGAGTCTCTAGCGGTGGTGTACTTC.

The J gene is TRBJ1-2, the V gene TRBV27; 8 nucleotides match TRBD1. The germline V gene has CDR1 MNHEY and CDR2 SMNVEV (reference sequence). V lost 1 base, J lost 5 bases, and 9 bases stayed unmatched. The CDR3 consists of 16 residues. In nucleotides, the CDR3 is TGTGCCAGCAGTTTATTGGGGACAGGAGTGGGATATGGCTACACCTTC. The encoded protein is CASSLLGTGVGYGYTF.

CDR3 loop: CASRGAYYYNEQFF. The CDR3 nucleotides are TGTGCCAGCAGGGGGGCTTATTACTACAATGAGCAGTTCTTC. This chain joins TRBV7-9 and TRBJ2-1; tentatively, D is TRBD1 (6 bases). The CDR3 is made up of 14 amino acids. V was trimmed by 6 bases and J by 3 bases, leaving 12 bases between them. Germline V gives CDR1 SEHNR, CDR2 FQNEAQ (reference sequence).

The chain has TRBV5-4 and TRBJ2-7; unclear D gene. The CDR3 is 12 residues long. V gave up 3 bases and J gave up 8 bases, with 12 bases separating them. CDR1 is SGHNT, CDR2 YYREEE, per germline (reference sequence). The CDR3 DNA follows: TGTGCCAGCAGCTACGATGAGGTACAGCAGTACTTC. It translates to CASSYDEVQQYF.

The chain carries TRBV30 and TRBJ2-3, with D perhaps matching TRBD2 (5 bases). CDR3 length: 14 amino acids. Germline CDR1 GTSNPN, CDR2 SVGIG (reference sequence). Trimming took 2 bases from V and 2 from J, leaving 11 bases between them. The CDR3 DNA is TGTGCCTGGAGTCGGGGAGAAAACACAGATACGCAGTATTTT. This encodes CAWSRGENTDTQYF.

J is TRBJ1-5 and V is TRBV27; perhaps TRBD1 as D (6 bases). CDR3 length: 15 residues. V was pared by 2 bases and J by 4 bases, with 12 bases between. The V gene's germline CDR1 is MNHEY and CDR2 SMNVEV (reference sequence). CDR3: CASSLTQGSNQPQHF. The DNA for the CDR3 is TGTGCCAGCAGTTTAACACAGGGTAGTAATCAGCCCCAGCATTTT.

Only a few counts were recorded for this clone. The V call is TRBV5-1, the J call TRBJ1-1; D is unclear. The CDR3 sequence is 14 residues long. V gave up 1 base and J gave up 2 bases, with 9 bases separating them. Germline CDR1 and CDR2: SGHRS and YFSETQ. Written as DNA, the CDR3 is TGCGCCAGCAGCTTGTTTCTGTCCAACACTGAAGCTTTCTTT. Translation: CASSLFLSNTEAFF. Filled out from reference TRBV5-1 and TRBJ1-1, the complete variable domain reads KAGVTQTPRYLIKTRGQQVTLSCSPISGHRSVSWYQQTPGQGLQFLFEYFSETQRNKGNFPGRFSGRQFSNSRSEMNVSTLELGDSALYLCASSLFLSNTEAFFGQGTRLTVV.

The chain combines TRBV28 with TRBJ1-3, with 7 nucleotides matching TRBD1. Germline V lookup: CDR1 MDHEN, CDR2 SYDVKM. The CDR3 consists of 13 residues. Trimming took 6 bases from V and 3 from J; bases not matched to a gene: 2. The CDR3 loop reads CASRQGFGNTIYF. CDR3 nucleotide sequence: TGTGCCAGCAGACAGGGGTTTGGAAACACCATATATTTT.

The DNA for the CDR3 is TGTGCCAGCAGTGGAGAGAACAATCAGCCCCAGCATTTT. The encoded protein is CASSGENNQPQHF. V usage is TRBV25-1 and J usage is TRBJ1-5, with unresolved D. Germline V gene data show CDR1 as MGHDK and CDR2 as SYGVNS. Trimming removed 4 bases at V and 3 bases at J, with 7 bases between. CDR3 length: 13 residues.

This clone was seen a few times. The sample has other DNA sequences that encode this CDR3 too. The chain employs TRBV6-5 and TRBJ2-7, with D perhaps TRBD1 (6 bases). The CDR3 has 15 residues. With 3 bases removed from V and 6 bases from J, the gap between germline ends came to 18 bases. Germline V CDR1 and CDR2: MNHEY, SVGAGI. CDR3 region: CASSYSVGQPLEQYF. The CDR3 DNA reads TGTGCCAGCAGTTATTCGGTCGGACAGCCCCTCGAGCAGTACTTC.

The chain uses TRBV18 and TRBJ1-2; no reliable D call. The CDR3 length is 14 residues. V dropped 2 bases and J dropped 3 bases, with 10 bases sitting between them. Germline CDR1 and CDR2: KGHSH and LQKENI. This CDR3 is CASSPTNADYGYTF. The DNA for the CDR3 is TGTGCCAGCTCACCAACTAACGCGGACTATGGCTACACCTTC.

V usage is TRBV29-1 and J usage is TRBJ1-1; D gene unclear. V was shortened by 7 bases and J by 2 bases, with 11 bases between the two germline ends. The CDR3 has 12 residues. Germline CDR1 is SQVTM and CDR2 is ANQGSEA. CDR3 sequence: CSGADTNTEAFF. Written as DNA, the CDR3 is TGCAGCGGCGCGGATACAAACACTGAAGCTTTCTTT.

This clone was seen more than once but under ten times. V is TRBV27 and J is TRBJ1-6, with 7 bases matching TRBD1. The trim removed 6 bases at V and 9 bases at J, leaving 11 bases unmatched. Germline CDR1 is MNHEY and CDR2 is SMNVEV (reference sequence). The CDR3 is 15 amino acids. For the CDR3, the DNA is TGTGCCAGCAGCCTACTGACAGGGTCCGGTTCACCCCTCCACTTT. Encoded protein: CASSLLTGSGSPLHF.

The CDR3 spells CASSEQGIDEKLFF. The DNA for the CDR3 is TGTGCCAGCAGTGAACAGGGGATAGATGAAAAACTGTTTTTT. The chain recombines TRBV2 with TRBJ1-4; D may be TRBD1 (6 bases). CDR1 and CDR2 from the germline V gene are SNHLY and FYNNEI. Trimming removed 2 bases from V and 6 bases from J, with 10 bases in between. The CDR3 contains 14 residues. Filled out from reference TRBV2 and TRBJ1-4, the complete variable domain reads EPEVTQTPSHQVTQMGQEVILRCVPISNHLYFYWYRQILGQKVEFLVSFYNNEISEKSEIFDDQFSVERPDGSNFTLKIRSTKLEDSAMYFCASSEQGIDEKLFFGSGTQLSVL.

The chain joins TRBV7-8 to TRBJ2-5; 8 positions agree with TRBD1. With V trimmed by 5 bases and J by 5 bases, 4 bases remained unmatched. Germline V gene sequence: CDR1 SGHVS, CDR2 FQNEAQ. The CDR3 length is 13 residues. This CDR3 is CASSPRGQETQYF. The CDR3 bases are TGTGCCAGCAGCCCCAGGGGGCAGGAGACCCAGTACTTC. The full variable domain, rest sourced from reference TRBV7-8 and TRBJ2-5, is GAGVSQSPRYKVAKRGQDVALRCDPISGHVSLFWYQQALGQGPEFLTYFQNEAQLDKSGLPSDRFFAERPEGSVSTLKIQRTQQEDSAVYLCASSPRGQETQYFGPGTRLLVL.

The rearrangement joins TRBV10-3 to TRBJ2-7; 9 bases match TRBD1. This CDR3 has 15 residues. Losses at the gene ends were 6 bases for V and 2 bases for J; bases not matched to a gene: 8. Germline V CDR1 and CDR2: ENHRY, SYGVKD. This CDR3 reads CAISADRGSPYEQYF. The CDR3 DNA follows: TGTGCCATCAGCGCAGACAGGGGGAGTCCCTACGAGCAGTACTTC.

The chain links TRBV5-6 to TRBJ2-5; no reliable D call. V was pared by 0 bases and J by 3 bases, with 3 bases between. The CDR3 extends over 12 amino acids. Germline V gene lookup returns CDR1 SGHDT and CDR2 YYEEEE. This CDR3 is CASSLAEETQYF. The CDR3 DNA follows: TGTGCCAGCAGCTTGGCGGAAGAGACCCAGTACTTC.

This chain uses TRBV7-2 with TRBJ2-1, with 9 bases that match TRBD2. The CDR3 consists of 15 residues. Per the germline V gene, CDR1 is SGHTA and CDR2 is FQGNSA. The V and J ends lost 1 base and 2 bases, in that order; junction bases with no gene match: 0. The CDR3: CASSLGLAAYNEQFF. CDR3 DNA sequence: TGTGCCAGCAGCTTAGGACTAGCGGCCTACAATGAGCAGTTCTTC.

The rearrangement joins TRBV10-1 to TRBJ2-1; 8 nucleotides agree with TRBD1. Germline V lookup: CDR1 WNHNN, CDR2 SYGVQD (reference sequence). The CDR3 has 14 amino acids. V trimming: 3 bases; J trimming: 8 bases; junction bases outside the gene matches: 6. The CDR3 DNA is TGCGCCAGCAGTGACAGGACAGGGCTCGATGAGCAGTTCTTC. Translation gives CASSDRTGLDEQFF.